These 24 T cell receptor beta chains share one sample of origin, sequenced in a study of cytomegalovirus exposure and HLA in healthy donors. PCR primers comprised 60 Vbeta and 13 Jbeta primers. Some clones are missing from TCRdb's copy, which holds only in-frame ones; the method was immunoSEQ multiplex PCR. Its table records tens of thousands of clones. The sample was PBMCs. Source of these receptors: a man aged 50 or older in good health and CMV-seropositive.

The chain recombines TRBV7-3 with TRBJ1-3, with 7 nucleotides matching TRBD1. The ends lost 5 bases at V and 4 bases at J; junction bases unmatched: 11. CDR3 length equals 16 residues. CDR1 SGHTA and CDR2 FQGTGA come from the germline V gene. The CDR3 protein is CASSTKYRGSGNTIYF. Written as DNA, the CDR3 is TGTGCCAGCAGCACCAAATACAGGGGCTCAGGAAACACCATATATTTT.

The chain has TRBV19 and TRBJ1-5; tentatively, D is TRBD1 (6 bases). This CDR3 has 14 residues. Trimming removed 6 bases at V and 4 bases at J, with 13 bases between. Per the germline V gene, CDR1 is LNHDA and CDR2 is SQIVND (reference sequence). The CDR3 here is CASSTDSLNQPQHF. In nucleotides, the CDR3 is TGTGCCAGTAGCACGGACAGTTTGAATCAGCCCCAGCATTTT.

The chain is built from TRBV5-5 and TRBJ2-7; either TRBD1 or TRBD2 may supply D (5 bases each). The CDR3 contains 13 residues. V lost 0 bases and J 7 bases, leaving 11 bases between the germline ends. Per the germline V gene, CDR1 is SGHKS and CDR2 is YYEKEE (reference sequence). The CDR3 coding sequence is TGTGCCAGCAGCTTGGGGGGGACGGGGGAGCAGTACGTC. Its translation: CASSLGGTGEQYV.

The rearrangement joins TRBV7-9 to TRBJ2-1; 8 bases map to TRBD1. V shed 7 bases, J shed 7 bases, and the junction held 9 bases outside the gene matches. This CDR3 has 14 amino acids. Looked up from germline, CDR1 is SEHNR and CDR2 is FQNEAQ (reference sequence). The DNA for the CDR3 is TGTGCCAGCACGGAGAAGGACAGGGCTAATGAGCAGTTCTTC. It specifies CASTEKDRANEQFF.

The rearrangement joins TRBV6-6 to TRBJ2-2; 7 bases align to TRBD2. Trimming removed 6 bases from V and 1 base from J; junction bases left unmatched: 8. This CDR3 comprises 16 residues. Germline values: CDR1 MNHNY, CDR2 SVGAGI (reference sequence). The CDR3 spells CASRIGLGGNTGELFF. The DNA of the CDR3 is TGTGCCAGCAGGATTGGACTAGGCGGGAACACCGGGGAGCTGTTTTTT.

The rearrangement joins TRBV23-1 to TRBJ1-4; D is possibly TRBD1 (5 bases). TRBV23-1 falls under the ORF class, with uncertain function. The CDR3 is 15 amino acids. V gave up 3 bases and J gave up 3 bases, with 11 bases separating them. The CDR3 protein is CASSQPTAPNEKLFF. CDR3 nucleotides: TGCGCCAGCAGTCAGCCGACAGCCCCTAATGAAAAACTGTTTTTT.

The CDR3 loop is CASSVEAAGGIFDEQFF. The CDR3, as DNA: TGTGCCAGCAGCGTAGAGGCGGCGGGAGGGATTTTTGATGAGCAGTTCTTC. This chain joins TRBV9 and TRBJ2-1, with 9 bases fitting TRBD2. The CDR3 length is 17 residues. Trimming cost V 0 bases and J 8 bases; bases outside gene matches: 12. Per germline, CDR1 SGDLS and CDR2 YYNGEE.

The chain employs TRBV5-1 and TRBJ2-7, with TRBD2 as a possible D gene (6 bases). CDR1 is SGHRS and CDR2 is YFSETQ in the germline V gene. Between the trimmed V and J ends, which lost 5 bases and 2 bases, there was a span of 11 bases. This CDR3 has 13 amino acids. CDR3 sequence (DNA): TGCGCCAGCAGTTTCGGCGGGACCTACGAGCAGTACTTC. As protein: CASSFGGTYEQYF.

This rearrangement joins TRBV5-6 to TRBJ2-1; the D gene is possibly TRBD2 (5 bases). This CDR3 contains 13 residues. Trimming pared 4 bases from V and 6 bases from J, leaving 11 bases between. CDR1 SGHDT and CDR2 YYEEEE come from the germline V gene. The CDR3 DNA reads as TGTGCCAGCAGCCGGACGGAGGTCAATGAGCAGTTCTTC. It is translated as CASSRTEVNEQFF.

CDR3 loop: CASSLGSTSGMGETQYF. Written as DNA, the CDR3 is TGTGCCAGCAGCTTAGGATCGACTAGCGGCATGGGAGAGACCCAGTACTTC. The rearrangement uses TRBV11-3 and TRBJ2-5; 9 bases fit TRBD2. The CDR3 covers 17 residues. CDR1 is SGHNT, CDR2 YENEEA, per germline. V trimming: 1 base; J trimming: 4 bases; junction bases outside the gene matches: 10.

The V and J genes are TRBV7-9 and TRBJ1-1, with a tentative D call TRBD1 (5 bases). V lost 4 bases and J 3 bases, leaving 27 bases between the germline ends. CDR1 SEHNR and CDR2 FQNEAQ come from the germline V gene (reference sequence). This CDR3 region has 19 residues. The CDR3 DNA follows: TGTGCCAGCAGCTCCAAGAGGGTTTCAGTGGAGGGGAGAGACACTGAAGCTTTCTTT. It codes for CASSSKRVSVEGRDTEAFF.

This chain uses TRBV2 with TRBJ1-5; 9 bases align to TRBD1. The CDR3 consists of 14 residues. The V segment lost 3 bases and the J segment 6 bases; nucleotides outside the gene matches: 3. Germline assignment: CDR1 SNHLY and CDR2 FYNNEI. The CDR3, as DNA: TGTGCCAGCAGTGAGGGACAGGGAGGTCAGCCCCAGCATTTT. As protein: CASSEGQGGQPQHF.

V usage is TRBV6-5 and J usage is TRBJ2-7, with 8 bases matching TRBD1. This CDR3 contains 14 residues. V gave up 5 bases and J gave up 1 base; unmatched junction bases: 4. Germline V gene sequence: CDR1 MNHEY, CDR2 SVGAGI. The CDR3 protein is CASSMTGESYEQYV. The CDR3 DNA follows: TGTGCCAGCAGTATGACAGGGGAATCCTACGAGCAGTACGTC.

The chain joins TRBV7-3 to TRBJ1-1, with D unclear. CDR1 and CDR2 from the germline V gene are SGHTA and FQGTGA. The CDR3 is 13 amino acids. Trimming removed 5 bases at V and 5 bases at J, with 12 bases between. The CDR3 protein is CASSNYMETEAFF. The CDR3 bases are TGTGCCAGCAGCAACTACATGGAGACTGAAGCTTTCTTT. The variable domain in full, with the rest retrieved from reference TRBV7-3 and TRBJ1-1, is GAGVSQTPSNKVTEKGKYVELRCDPISGHTALYWYRQSLGQGPEFLIYFQGTGAADDSGLPNDRFFAVRPEGSVSTLKIQRTERGDSAVYLCASSNYMETEAFFGQGTRLTVV.

This sequence joins TRBV6-5 and TRBJ2-1; TRBD2 matches 7 bases. Germline V lookup: CDR1 MNHEY, CDR2 SVGAGI. The length of the CDR3 is 16 residues. Trimming took 4 bases from V and 0 from J; bases not matched to a gene: 6. The CDR3, as DNA: TGTGCCAGCAGTTCCGGAGGCGGGAGCTCCTACAATGAGCAGTTCTTC. As protein: CASSSGGGSSYNEQFF.

The chain uses TRBV18 and TRBJ1-2; D not certain. In germline, CDR1 is KGHSH, CDR2 LQKENI. The CDR3 spans 15 residues. V was cut by 4 bases and J by 6 bases, with 18 bases left in between. CDR3 loop: CASSHPTEGTHGYTF. The DNA of the CDR3 is TGTGCCAGCTCACACCCTACAGAGGGCACCCATGGCTACACCTTC.

This sequence joins TRBV19 and TRBJ1-1; the D gene is possibly TRBD1 (5 bases). Germline loops: CDR1 LNHDA, CDR2 SQIVND (reference sequence). The V end was cut by 5 bases, the J end by 0 bases, with 10 bases between. The CDR3 covers 14 residues. In DNA form, the CDR3 reads TGTGCCAGTAGTTCGGACACGCTGAACACTGAAGCTTTCTTT. Amino acid sequence: CASSSDTLNTEAFF.

The chain employs TRBV4-3 and TRBJ2-2; 11 bases are a match to TRBD2. The CDR3 is 17 residues long. Germline trimming cut 1 base from V and 3 bases from J; bases unmatched to any gene: 4. Germline loops: CDR1 LGHNA, CDR2 YSLEER. The CDR3 region is CASSQGVAGGDTGELFF. In nucleotides, the CDR3 is TGCGCCAGCAGCCAAGGCGTAGCGGGAGGGGACACCGGGGAGCTGTTTTTT.

The chain combines TRBV9 with TRBJ2-2, with 8 bases aligning to TRBD2. The CDR3 is 17 amino acids. In germline, CDR1 is SGDLS, CDR2 YYNGEE. V was clipped by 1 base and J by 0 bases; unmatched bases: 5. The CDR3: CASSVQLAAANTGELFF. As DNA, the CDR3 is TGTGCCAGCAGCGTACAACTAGCGGCCGCGAACACCGGGGAGCTGTTTTTT.

The J gene is TRBJ1-4, the V gene TRBV6-6; D is unclear. Trimming removed 4 bases from V and 7 bases from J, with 10 bases in between. The CDR3 is 13 residues long. Germline CDR1 and CDR2: MNHNY and SVGAGI (reference sequence). CDR3 DNA: TGTGCCAGCAGTTCCCGAGAGATTGAAAAACTGTTTTTT. Translating gives CASSSREIEKLFF.

This chain connects TRBV30 to TRBJ1-1, with 7 bases matching TRBD1. The CDR3 runs 15 residues. V trimming: 2 bases; J trimming: 0 bases; junction bases outside the gene matches: 6. CDR1 GTSNPN and CDR2 SVGIG come from the germline V gene (reference sequence). CDR3 sequence (DNA): TGTGCCTGGAGTATATGGGACAGTCTGAACACTGAAGCTTTCTTT. Translating gives CAWSIWDSLNTEAFF.

This rearrangement joins TRBV30 to TRBJ2-2, with TRBD2 as a possible D gene (5 bases). The CDR3 is made up of 14 amino acids. V was pared by 0 bases and J by 5 bases, with 10 bases between. Germline assignment: CDR1 GTSNPN and CDR2 SVGIG (reference sequence). The DNA for the CDR3 is TGTGCCTGGAGTGTAGGGCTAGCAACCGGGGAGCTGTTTTTT. It is translated as CAWSVGLATGELFF.

This chain uses TRBV5-4 with TRBJ1-1, with TRBD1 as a possible D gene (5 bases). The CDR3 is made up of 13 amino acids. Germline CDR1 reads SGHNT; CDR2 reads YYREEE (reference sequence). V dropped 4 bases and J dropped 2 bases, with 9 bases sitting between them. CDR3 region: CASSQGENTEAFF. The CDR3 bases are TGTGCCAGCAGCCAAGGGGAAAACACTGAAGCTTTCTTT.

Remarks on this clone: The sample holds other DNA sequences that translate to the same CDR3. The chain couples TRBV19 to TRBJ2-5; perhaps TRBD1 as D (5 bases). Deletions cut 6 bases from V and 4 bases from J, with 9 bases between. The CDR3 is made up of 12 amino acids. From germline, CDR1 is LNHDA and CDR2 SQIVND (reference sequence). The DNA of the CDR3 is TGTGCCAGTAGACAGGCCGGAGAGACCCAGTACTTC. It encodes CASRQAGETQYF.